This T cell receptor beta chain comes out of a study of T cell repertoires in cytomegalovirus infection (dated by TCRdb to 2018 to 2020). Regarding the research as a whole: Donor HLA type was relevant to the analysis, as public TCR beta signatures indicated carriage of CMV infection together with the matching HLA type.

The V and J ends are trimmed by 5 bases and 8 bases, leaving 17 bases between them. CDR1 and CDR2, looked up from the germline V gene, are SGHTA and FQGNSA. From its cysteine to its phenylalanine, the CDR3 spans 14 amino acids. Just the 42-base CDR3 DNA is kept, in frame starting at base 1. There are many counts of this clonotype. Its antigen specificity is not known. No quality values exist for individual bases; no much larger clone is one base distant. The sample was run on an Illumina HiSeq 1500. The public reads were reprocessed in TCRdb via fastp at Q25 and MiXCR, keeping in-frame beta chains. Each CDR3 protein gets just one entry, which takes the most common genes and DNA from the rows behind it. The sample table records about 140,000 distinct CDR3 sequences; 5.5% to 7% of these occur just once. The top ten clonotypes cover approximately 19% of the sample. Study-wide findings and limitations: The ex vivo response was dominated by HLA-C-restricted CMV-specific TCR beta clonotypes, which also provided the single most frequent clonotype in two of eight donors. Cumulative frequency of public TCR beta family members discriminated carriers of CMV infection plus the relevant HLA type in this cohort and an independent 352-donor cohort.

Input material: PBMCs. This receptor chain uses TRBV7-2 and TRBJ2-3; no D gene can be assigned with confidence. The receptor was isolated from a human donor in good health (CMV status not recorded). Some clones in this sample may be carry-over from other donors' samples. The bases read TGTGCCAGCAGCCCCCTCCTGGGCACGAGTACGCAGTATTTT. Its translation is CASSPLLGTSTQYF. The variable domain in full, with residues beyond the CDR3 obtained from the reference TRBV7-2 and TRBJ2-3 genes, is GAGVSQSPSNKVTEKGKDVELRCDPISGHTALYWYRQSLGQGLEFLIYFQGNSAPDKSGLPSDRFSAERTGGSVSTLTIQRTQQEDSAVYLCASSPLLGTSTQYFGPGTRLTVL.